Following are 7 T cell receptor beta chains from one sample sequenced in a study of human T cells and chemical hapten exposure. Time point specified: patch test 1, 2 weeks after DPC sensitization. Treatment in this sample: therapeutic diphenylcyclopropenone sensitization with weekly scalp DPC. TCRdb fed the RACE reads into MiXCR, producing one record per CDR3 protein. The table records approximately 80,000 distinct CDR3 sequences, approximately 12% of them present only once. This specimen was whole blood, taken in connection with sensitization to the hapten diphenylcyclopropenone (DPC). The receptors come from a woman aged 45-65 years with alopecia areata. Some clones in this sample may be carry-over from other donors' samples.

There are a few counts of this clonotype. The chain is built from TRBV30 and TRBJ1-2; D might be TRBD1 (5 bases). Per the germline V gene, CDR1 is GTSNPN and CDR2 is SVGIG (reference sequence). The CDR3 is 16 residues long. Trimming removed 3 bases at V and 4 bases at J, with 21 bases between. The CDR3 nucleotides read TGTGCCTGGAGCGAGGGGCACAGGTTTAGAGGCTATGGCTACACCTTC. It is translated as CAWSEGHRFRGYGYTF.

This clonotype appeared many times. CDR3 sequence: CASSLGQGNEKLFF. For the CDR3, the DNA is TGTGCCAGCAGCCTAGGCCAGGGGAATGAAAAACTGTTTTTT. The J gene is TRBJ1-4, the V gene TRBV7-2, with D perhaps TRBD1 (6 bases). V was shortened by 5 bases and J by 5 bases, with 12 bases between the two germline ends. CDR3 length equals 14 residues. Germline V CDR1 and CDR2: SGHTA, FQGNSA.

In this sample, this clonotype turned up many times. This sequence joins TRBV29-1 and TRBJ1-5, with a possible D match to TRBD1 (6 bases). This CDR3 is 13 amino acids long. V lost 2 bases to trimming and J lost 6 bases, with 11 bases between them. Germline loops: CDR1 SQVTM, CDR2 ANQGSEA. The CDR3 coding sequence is TGCAGCGTTGAAAGGGGGGCAGGTCAGCCCCAGCATTTT. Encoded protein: CSVERGAGQPQHF.

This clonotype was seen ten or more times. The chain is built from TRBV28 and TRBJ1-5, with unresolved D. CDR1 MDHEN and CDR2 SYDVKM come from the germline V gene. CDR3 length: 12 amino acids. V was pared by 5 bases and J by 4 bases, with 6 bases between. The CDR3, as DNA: TGTGCCAGCAGTAGTGGGAATCAGCCCCAGCATTTT. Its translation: CASSSGNQPQHF. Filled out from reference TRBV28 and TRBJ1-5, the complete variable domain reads DVKVTQSSRYLVKRTGEKVFLECVQDMDHENMFWYRQDPGLGLRLIYFSYDVKMKEKGDIPEGYSVSREKKERFSLILESASTNQTSMYLCASSSGNQPQHFGDGTRLSIL.

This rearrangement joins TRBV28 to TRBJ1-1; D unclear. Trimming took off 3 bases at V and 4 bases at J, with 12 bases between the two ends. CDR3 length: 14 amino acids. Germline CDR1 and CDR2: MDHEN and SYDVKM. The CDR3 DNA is TGTGCCAGCAGTTTTTCAGGAGTTGGCACTGAAGCTTTCTTT. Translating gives CASSFSGVGTEAFF.

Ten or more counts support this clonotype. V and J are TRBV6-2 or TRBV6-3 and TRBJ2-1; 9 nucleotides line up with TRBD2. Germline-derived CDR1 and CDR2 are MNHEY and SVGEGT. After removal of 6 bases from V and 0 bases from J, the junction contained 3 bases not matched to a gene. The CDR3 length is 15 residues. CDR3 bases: TGTGCCAGCAGACCTAGCGGGGCCTCCTACAATGAGCAGTTCTTC. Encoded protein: CASRPSGASYNEQFF.

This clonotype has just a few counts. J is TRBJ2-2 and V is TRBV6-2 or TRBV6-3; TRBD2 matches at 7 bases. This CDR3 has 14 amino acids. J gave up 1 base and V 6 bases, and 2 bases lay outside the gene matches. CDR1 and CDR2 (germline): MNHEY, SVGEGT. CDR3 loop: CASSGRLNTGELFF. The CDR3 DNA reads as TGTGCCAGCAGCGGGAGGTTGAACACCGGGGAGCTGTTTTTT.